This T cell receptor (beta chain) was recovered during a study of T-cell reconstitution after alpha-beta-depleted transplantation in children. General study points: At one year after transplant, newly produced T cells mostly accounted for T-cell counts and diversity. Several hundred expanded graft clones reportedly supplied alpha-beta T cells about two months after transplant. The high TCRbeta diversity at day 60 in some patients came from surviving recipient T cells and thymic progenitors.

This sample's TCRbeta library carried unique molecular identifier barcodes. From the PCR reads, TCRdb called clonotypes with MiXCR, one entry per CDR3 protein. The sample has 15,000 to 20,000 distinct CDR3 sequences, over 10% seen once. The CDR3 consists of 14 residues. Germline CDR1 and CDR2: SGHRS and YFSETQ. V lost 1 base and J lost 2, with 9 bases in between. As regards this clonotype: As yet, its antigen is unknown.

The sample here was PBMCs, mostly from graft donor cells, taken 180 days after TCRalphabeta/CD19-depleted stem cell transplant. The TCR comes from a boy in the first two years of life who had a stem cell transplant for Wiskott-Aldrich syndrome, so the T cells may come from the graft donor. V is TRBV5-1 and J is TRBJ2-5; no definite D call. CDR3 in DNA: TGCGCCAGCAGCTTGTGGATGGGGCAAGAGACCCAGTACTTC. This encodes CASSLWMGQETQYF.